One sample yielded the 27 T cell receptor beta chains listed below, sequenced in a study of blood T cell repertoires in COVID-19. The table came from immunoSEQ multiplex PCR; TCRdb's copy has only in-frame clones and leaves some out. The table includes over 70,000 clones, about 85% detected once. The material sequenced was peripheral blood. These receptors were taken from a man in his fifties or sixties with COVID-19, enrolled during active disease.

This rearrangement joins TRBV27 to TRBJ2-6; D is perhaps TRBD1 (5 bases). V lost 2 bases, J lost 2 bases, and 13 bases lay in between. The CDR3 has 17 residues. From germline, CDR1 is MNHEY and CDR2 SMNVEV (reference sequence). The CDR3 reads CASSLGAWAAGANVLTF. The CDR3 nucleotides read TGTGCCAGCAGTTTAGGGGCTTGGGCGGCTGGGGCCAACGTCCTGACTTTC.

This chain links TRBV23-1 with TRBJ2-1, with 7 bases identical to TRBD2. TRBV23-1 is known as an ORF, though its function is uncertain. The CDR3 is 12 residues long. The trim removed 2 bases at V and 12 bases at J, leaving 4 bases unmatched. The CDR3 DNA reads TGCGCCAGCAGTCAAGGGTGGGAGGGGCAGTTCTTC. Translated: CASSQGWEGQFF.

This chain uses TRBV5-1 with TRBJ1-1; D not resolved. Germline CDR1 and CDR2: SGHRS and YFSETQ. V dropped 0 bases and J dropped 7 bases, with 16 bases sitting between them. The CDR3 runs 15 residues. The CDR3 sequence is CASSLGDSLGSEAFF. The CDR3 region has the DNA TGCGCCAGCAGCTTGGGGGATTCCCTTGGGAGTGAAGCTTTCTTT.

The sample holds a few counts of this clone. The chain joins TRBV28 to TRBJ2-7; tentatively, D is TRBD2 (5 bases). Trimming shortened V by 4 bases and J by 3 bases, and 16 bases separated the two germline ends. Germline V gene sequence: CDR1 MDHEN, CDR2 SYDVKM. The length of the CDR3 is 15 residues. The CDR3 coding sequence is TGTGCCAGCAGTTCCCTACTGACTACTTACTACGAGCAGTACTTC. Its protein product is CASSSLLTTYYEQYF.

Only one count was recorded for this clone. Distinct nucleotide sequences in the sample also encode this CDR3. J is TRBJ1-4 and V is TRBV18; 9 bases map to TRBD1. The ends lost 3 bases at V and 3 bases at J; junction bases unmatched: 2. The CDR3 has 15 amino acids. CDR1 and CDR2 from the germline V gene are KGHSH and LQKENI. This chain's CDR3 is CASSPGTGSNEKLFF. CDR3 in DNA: TGTGCCAGCTCACCTGGGACAGGGTCTAATGAAAAACTGTTTTTT.

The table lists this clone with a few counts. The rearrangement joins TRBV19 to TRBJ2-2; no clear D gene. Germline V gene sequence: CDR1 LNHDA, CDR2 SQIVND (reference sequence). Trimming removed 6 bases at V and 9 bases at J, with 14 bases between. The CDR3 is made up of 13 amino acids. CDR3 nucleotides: TGTGCCAGTAGGAGGTCTGGTGGAAGGGAGCTGTTTTTT. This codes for CASRRSGGRELFF.

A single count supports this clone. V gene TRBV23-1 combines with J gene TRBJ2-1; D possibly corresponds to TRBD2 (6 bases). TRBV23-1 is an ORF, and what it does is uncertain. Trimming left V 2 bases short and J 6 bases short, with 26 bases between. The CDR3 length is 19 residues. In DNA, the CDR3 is TGCGCCAGCAGTCAAGCCTGGGGGGAACGGACTAAAATTTCCAATGAGCAGTTCTTC. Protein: CASSQAWGERTKISNEQFF.

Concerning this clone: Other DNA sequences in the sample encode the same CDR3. The CDR3 DNA follows: TGTGCCAGCAGCCAAGGACTAGCCGACACCGGGGAGCTGTTTTTT. Residues: CASSQGLADTGELFF. The J gene is TRBJ2-2, the V gene TRBV3-1 (or the pseudogene TRBV3-2); 7 bases match TRBD2. CDR3 length equals 15 residues. The germline V gene encodes CDR1 LGHDT and CDR2 YNNKEL (reference sequence). With V trimmed by 1 base and J by 3 bases, 2 bases remained unmatched.

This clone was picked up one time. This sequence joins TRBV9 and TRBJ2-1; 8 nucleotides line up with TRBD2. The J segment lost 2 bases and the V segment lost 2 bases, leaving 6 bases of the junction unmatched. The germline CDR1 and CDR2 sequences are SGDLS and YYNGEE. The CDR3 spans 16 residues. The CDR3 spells CASSVDQREPYNEQFF. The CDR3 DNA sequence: TGTGCCAGCAGCGTGGACCAGCGGGAGCCCTACAATGAGCAGTTCTTC.

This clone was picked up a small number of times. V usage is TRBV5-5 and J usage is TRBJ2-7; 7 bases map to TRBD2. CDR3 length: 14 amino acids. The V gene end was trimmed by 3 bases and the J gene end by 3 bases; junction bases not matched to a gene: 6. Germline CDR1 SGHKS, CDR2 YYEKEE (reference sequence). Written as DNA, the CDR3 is TGTGCCAGCAGCTCCGGGGGGACCGGCTACGAGCAGTACTTC. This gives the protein CASSSGGTGYEQYF.

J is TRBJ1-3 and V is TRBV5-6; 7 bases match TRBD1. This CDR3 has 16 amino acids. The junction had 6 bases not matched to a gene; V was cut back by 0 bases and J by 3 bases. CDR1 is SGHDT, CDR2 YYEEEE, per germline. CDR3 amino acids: CASSLEGQAGGNTIYF. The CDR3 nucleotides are TGTGCCAGCAGCTTGGAAGGACAGGCGGGTGGAAACACCATATATTTT.

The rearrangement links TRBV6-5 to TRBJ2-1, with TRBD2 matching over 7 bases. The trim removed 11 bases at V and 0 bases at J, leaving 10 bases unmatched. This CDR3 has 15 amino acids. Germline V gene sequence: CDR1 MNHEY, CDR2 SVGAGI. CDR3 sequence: CAVIRGGGSYNEQFF. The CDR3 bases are TGTGCCGTCATCCGGGGCGGGGGCTCCTACAATGAGCAGTTCTTC.

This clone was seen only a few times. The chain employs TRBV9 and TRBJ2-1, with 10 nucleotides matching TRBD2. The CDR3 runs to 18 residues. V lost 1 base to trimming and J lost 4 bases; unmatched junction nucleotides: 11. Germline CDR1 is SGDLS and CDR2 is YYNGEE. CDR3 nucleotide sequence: TGTGCCAGCAGCGTACGATGGGATACTAGCGGGAAGTACAATGAGCAGTTCTTC. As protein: CASSVRWDTSGKYNEQFF.

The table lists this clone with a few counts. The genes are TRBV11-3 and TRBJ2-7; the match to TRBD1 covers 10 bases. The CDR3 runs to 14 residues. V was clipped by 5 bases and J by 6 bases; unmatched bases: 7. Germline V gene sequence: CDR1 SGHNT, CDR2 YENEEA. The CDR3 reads CASSVTGGLAEQYF. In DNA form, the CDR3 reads TGTGCCAGCAGCGTGACAGGGGGCCTAGCCGAGCAGTACTTC.

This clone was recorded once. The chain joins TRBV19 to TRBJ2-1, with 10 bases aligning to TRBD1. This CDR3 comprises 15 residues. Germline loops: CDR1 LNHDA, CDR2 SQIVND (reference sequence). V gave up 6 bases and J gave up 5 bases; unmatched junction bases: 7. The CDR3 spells CASSSTGGHNNEQFF. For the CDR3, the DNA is TGTGCCAGTAGCTCGACAGGGGGCCACAACAATGAGCAGTTCTTC.

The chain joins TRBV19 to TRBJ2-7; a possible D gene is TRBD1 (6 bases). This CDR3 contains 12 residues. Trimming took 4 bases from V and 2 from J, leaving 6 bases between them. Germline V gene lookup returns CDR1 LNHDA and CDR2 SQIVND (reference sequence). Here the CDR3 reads CASSRGPYEQYF. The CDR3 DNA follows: TGTGCCAGTAGTAGGGGGCCCTACGAGCAGTACTTC.

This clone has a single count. The CDR3 is CASSFRLAANGETQYF. The CDR3 DNA sequence: TGTGCCAGCAGCTTCCGACTAGCGGCTAATGGAGAGACCCAGTACTTC. The chain couples TRBV7-3 to TRBJ2-5, with 9 bases identical to TRBD2. Germline-derived CDR1 and CDR2 are SGHTA and FQGTGA. J gave up 4 bases and V 3 bases, and 9 bases lay outside the gene matches. CDR3 length: 16 residues.

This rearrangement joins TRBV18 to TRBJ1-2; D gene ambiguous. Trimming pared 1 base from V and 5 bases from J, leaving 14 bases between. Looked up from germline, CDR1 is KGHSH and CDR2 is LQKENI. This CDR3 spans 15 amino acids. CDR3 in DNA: TGTGCCAGCTCACCACAGACACCGGTTCTTTATGGCTACACCTTC. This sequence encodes CASSPQTPVLYGYTF.

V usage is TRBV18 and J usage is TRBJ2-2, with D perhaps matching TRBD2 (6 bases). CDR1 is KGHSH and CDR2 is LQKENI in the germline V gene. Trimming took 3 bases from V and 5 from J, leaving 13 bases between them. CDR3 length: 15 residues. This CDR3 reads CASSPNSGGTGELFF. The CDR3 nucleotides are TGTGCCAGCTCACCGAACAGTGGGGGGACCGGGGAGCTGTTTTTT.

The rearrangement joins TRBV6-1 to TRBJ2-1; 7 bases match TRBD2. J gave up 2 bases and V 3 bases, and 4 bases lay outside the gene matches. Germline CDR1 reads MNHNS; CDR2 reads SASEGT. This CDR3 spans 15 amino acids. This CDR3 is CASSDISGPYNEQFF. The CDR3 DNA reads TGTGCCAGCAGTGACATTAGCGGGCCCTACAATGAGCAGTTCTTC.

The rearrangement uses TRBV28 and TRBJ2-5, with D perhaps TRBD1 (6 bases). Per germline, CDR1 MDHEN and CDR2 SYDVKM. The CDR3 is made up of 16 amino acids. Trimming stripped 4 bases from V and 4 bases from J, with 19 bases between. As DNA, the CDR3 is TGTGCCAGCAGTTCTGTACAGGGCCGGGGAAGAGAGACCCAGTACTTC. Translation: CASSSVQGRGRETQYF.

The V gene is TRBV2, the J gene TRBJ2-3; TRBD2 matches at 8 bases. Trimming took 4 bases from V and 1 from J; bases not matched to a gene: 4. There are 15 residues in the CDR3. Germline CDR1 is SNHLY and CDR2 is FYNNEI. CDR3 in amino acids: CASSVETSGTDTQYF. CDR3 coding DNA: TGTGCCAGCAGTGTAGAGACTAGCGGCACAGATACGCAGTATTTT. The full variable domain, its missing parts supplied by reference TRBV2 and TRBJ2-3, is EPEVTQTPSHQVTQMGQEVILRCVPISNHLYFYWYRQILGQKVEFLVSFYNNEISEKSEIFDDQFSVERPDGSNFTLKIRSTKLEDSAMYFCASSVETSGTDTQYFGPGTRLTVL.

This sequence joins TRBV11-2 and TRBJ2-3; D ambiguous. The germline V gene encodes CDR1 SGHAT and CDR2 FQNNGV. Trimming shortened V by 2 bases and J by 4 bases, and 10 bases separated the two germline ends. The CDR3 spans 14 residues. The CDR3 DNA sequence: TGTGCCAGCAGCTTAACCCCGTCAGCAGATACGCAGTATTTT. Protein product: CASSLTPSADTQYF.

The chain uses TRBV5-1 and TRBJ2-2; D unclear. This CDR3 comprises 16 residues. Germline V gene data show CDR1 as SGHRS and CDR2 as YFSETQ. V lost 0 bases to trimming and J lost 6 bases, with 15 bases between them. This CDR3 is CASSLETTRRSGELFF. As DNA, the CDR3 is TGCGCCAGCAGCTTGGAGACCACCCGGCGGTCCGGGGAGCTGTTTTTT.

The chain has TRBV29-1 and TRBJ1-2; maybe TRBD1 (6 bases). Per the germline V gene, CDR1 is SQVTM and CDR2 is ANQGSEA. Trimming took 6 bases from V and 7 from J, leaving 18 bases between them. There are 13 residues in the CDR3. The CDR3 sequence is CSVATGLVSGYTF. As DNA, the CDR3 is TGCAGCGTGGCAACAGGGCTCGTGTCTGGCTACACCTTC.

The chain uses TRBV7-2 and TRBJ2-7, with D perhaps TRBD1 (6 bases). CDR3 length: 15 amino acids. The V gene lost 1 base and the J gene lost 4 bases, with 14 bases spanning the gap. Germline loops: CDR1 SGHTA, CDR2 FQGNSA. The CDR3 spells CASSLGTDRPYEQYF. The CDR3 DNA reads TGTGCCAGCAGCTTAGGTACGGACAGACCTTACGAGCAGTACTTC.

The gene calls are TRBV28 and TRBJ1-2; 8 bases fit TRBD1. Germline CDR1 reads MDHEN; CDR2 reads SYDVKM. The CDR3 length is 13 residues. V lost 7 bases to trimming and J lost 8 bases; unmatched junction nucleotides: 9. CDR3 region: CASTIGTGSGYTF. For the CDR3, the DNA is TGTGCCAGCACTATTGGGACAGGTAGCGGCTACACCTTC.